This TCR beta chain was identified during a study of blood T cell repertoires in COVID-19. Looking at the study overall: From T cells, B-cell-depleted T cells, or PBMCs came the material, which was cDNA or gDNA.

Individuals aged roughly 18 to 95 years were recruited from 24 US areas. The CDR3 runs 16 residues. The V gene end was trimmed by 1 base and the J gene end by 8 bases; junction bases not matched to a gene: 7. Germline V gene sequence: CDR1 SGHTA, CDR2 FQGNSA. Original processing notes: Researchers report that nucleated cell counts were estimated from reference gene primer amplification. The table came from immunoSEQ multiplex PCR; TCRdb's copy has only in-frame clones and leaves some out. V and J calls and clone size are those listed in that table; D and trimming were worked out from the DNA. The profile shows about 400,000 clones, about 85% of them singletons.

The chain uses TRBV7-2 and TRBJ1-6; the match to TRBD1 covers 8 bases. Sequenced input: PBMCs or T cells enriched from blood (not recorded which). The sequence derives from a woman aged 18 to 35 with acute COVID-19. In DNA, the CDR3 is TGTGCCAGCAGCTTAGGGGTTAGGGACAGGTATTCACCCCTCCACTTT. Protein product: CASSLGVRDRYSPLHF.